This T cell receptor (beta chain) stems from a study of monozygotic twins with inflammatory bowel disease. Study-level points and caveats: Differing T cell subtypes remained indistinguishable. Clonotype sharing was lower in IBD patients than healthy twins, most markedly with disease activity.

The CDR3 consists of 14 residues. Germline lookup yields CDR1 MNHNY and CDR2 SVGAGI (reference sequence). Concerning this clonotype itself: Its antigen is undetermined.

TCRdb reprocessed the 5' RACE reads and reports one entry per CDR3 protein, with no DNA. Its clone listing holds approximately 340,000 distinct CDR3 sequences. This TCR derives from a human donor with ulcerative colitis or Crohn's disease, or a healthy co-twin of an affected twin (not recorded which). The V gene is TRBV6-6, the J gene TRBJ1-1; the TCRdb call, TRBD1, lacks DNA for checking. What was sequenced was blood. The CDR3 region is CASRTGTVNTEAFF.